A selection of T cell receptor beta chains follows, all from one sample in a study of T-cell reconstitution after alpha-beta-depleted transplantation in children. One entry per CDR3 protein, called by TCRdb with MiXCR from the PCR reads. This sample has about 610,000 distinct CDR3 sequences; about 10% occur once, and the top ten carry about 4%. Specimen: PBMCs from the stem cell graft donor, collected from the stem cell graft. The receptors here all came from a human donor who donated a stem cell graft to a child with acute myeloid leukemia. Each CDR3 is given with its conserved first and last residue. A D gene is named only where the DNA matches it firmly. Size values are once, few and many counts, or a class for expanded clones, and some rows have none.

TRBJ2-2 | few | TRBD2 | TRBV6-1 | TGTGCCAGCAGTACCGGGACTAGCGGGAGGGCCTTCGGGGAGCTGTTTTTT | CASSTGTSGRAFGELFF
TRBJ2-3 | many | TRBD2 | TRBV20-1 | TGCAGTGCTAGGAGACTAGCCGATACGCAGTATTTT | CSARRLADTQYF
TRBJ2-7 | many | TRBD1 | TRBV5-1 | TGCGCCAGCAGCCTGACTAGGACAGGGCACGAGCAGTACTTC | CASSLTRTGHEQYF
TRBJ2-1 | . | TRBD2 | TRBV18 | TGTGCCAGCTCGACTAGCGGGACTTACAATGAGCAGTTCTTC | CASSTSGTYNEQFF
TRBJ2-5 | few | TRBD2 | TRBV27 | TGTGCCAGCAGTCCCGGGACTAGCGGGAGCGCGGAGACCCAGTACTTC | CASSPGTSGSAETQYF
TRBJ1-4 | many | TRBD1 | TRBV5-1 | TGCGCCAGCAGCTCGACAGGGTTTAATGAAAAACTGTTTTTT | CASSSTGFNEKLFF
TRBJ2-7 | few | . | TRBV7-2 | TGTGCCAGCAGCTTAGTCGTCAGCGGGCGGAGCTCCTACGAGCAGTACTTC | CASSLVVSGRSSYEQYF
TRBJ2-1 | many | TRBD2 | TRBV29-1 | TGCAGCGTCCCCGGAACTAGCGCCTACAATGAGCAGTTCTTC | CSVPGTSAYNEQFF
TRBJ2-7 | few | . | TRBV7-2 | TGTGCCAGCAGCTCAGGTGGCCAGCTACAGTACTTC | CASSSGGQLQYF
TRBJ2-5 | few | . | TRBV28 | TGTGCCAGCAGTCCCCCCCTTTCCAGGGGTCAAGAGACCCAGTACTTC | CASSPPLSRGQETQYF
TRBJ2-2 | . | . | TRBV24-1 | TGTGCCACCAGTGCCGCTACCAGGGGGGAGCTGTTTTTT | CATSAATRGELFF
TRBJ1-2 | . | . | TRBV6-1 | TGTGCCAGCAGTGAAGCGTGGGGCAACTATGGCTACACCTTC | CASSEAWGNYGYTF
TRBJ1-2 | few | . | TRBV27 | TGTGCCAGCGGTGTTTTGGGGCAGTCCTATGGCTACACCTTC | CASGVLGQSYGYTF
TRBJ2-3 | . | TRBD2 | TRBV20-1 | TGCAGTGCGCAGCCCACTAGCGGGAGAACAGATACGCAGTATTTT | CSAQPTSGRTDTQYF
TRBJ2-5 | many | . | TRBV5-1 | TGCGCCAGCAGCAAAGAAGGGGGGTTAGCGCTCCAAGAGACCCAGTACTTC | CASSKEGGLALQETQYF
TRBJ1-1 | . | . | TRBV30 | TGTGCCTGGAGTCGAGACAGCAACACTGAAGCTTTCTTT | CAWSRDSNTEAFF
TRBJ2-5 | . | . | TRBV7-8 | TGTGCCAGCAGCTTATTACAGGTCCAAGAGACCCAGTACTTC | CASSLLQVQETQYF
TRBJ1-2 | few | . | TRBV5-1 | TGCGCCAGCAGCCGTTCCACGGGACTCAACTATGGCTACACCTTC | CASSRSTGLNYGYTF
TRBJ2-7 | . | . | TRBV25-1 | TGTGCCAGCAGTGAATCGAGGACTGGAGGCTACGAGCAGTACTTC | CASSESRTGGYEQYF
TRBJ2-2 | few | TRBD1 | TRBV29-1 | TGCAGCGTAGCAGACAGGGGTTACACCGGGGAGCTGTTTTTT | CSVADRGYTGELFF
TRBJ2-4 | . | TRBD2 | TRBV30 | TGTGCTTTTGGGGGGGGACGGGGAAACATTCAGTACTTC | CAFGGGRGNIQYF
TRBJ1-1 | many | . | TRBV4-2 | TGTGCCAGCAGCCAAGAAACGAGGGCTTTCTTT | CASSQETRAFF
TRBJ1-3 | many | . | TRBV7-2 | TGTGCCAGCAGCTTAGGGAGGTCGAGCTCTGGAAACACCATATATTTT | CASSLGRSSSGNTIYF
TRBJ2-5 | few | . | TRBV20-1 | TGCAGTATCTCCGGGGCAGTGCAAGAGACCCAGTACTTC | CSISGAVQETQYF
TRBJ2-6 | many | . | TRBV18 | TGTGCCAGCTCACTTTCACACGGAATGGGATCTGGGGCCAACGTCCTGACTTTC | CASSLSHGMGSGANVLTF
TRBJ2-1 | . | . | TRBV7-9 | TGTGCCAGCAGCACCACTAGATACAATGAGCAGTTCTTC | CASSTTRYNEQFF
TRBJ2-1 | . | TRBD2 | TRBV3-1 | TGTGCCAGTGGGACTAGCGGGATTAATGAGCAGTTCTTC | CASGTSGINEQFF
TRBJ2-7 | once | . | TRBV30 | TGTGCCTGGAGAAGGACAGCCGAGTTTGACTACGAGCAGTACTTC | CAWRRTAEFDYEQYF
TRBJ1-5 | . | TRBD1 | TRBV18 | TGTGCCAGCTCACCAAGAGACACAGGGGGAGGCAATCAGCCCCAGCATTTT | CASSPRDTGGGNQPQHF
TRBJ1-4 | many | . | TRBV6-2/TRBV6-3 | TGTGCCAGCAGTTACTCGACAGTCAATGAAAAACTGTTTTTT | CASSYSTVNEKLFF
TRBJ2-1 | . | . | TRBV20-1 | TGCAGTGCTGCCAGGCCCCCAGGAAATGAGCAGTTCTTC | CSAARPPGNEQFF
TRBJ1-3 | many | TRBD1 | TRBV12-3/TRBV12-4 | TGTGCCAGCAGACGCGGGACAGGGGACTCTGGAAACACCATATATTTT | CASRRGTGDSGNTIYF
TRBJ2-1 | . | . | TRBV25-1 | TGTGCCAGCAGTGACTACAGCGGGCCGAGCTCCTACAATGAGCAGTTCTTC | CASSDYSGPSSYNEQFF
TRBJ1-2 | many | TRBD1 | TRBV10-3 | TGTGCCATCAGTGAGTCGGGACAGCCGTCGTATTATGGCTACACCTTC | CAISESGQPSYYGYTF
TRBJ2-7 | . | . | TRBV15 | TGTGCCACCAGCAAGTCGGGATACAGCCACGAGCAGTACTTC | CATSKSGYSHEQYF
TRBJ2-5 | few | . | TRBV20-1 | TGCAGTGCGCCTCGGAGGAGGGGTGGAGAGACCCAGTACTTC | CSAPRRRGGETQYF
TRBJ2-7 | . | . | TRBV7-2 | TGTGCCAGCAGCTTAGCGCAGGACCTAAGGAGGTCCACCTACGAGCAGTACTTC | CASSLAQDLRRSTYEQYF
TRBJ1-5 | . | . | TRBV2 | TGTGCCAGCACCGGGGACTCGCGGCCCCAGCATTTT | CASTGDSRPQHF
TRBJ1-1 | many | . | TRBV7-9 | TGTGCCAGCAGCATCAATCTTGGACAGAACTTT | CASSINLGQNF
TRBJ2-5 | few | TRBD2 | TRBV29-1 | TGCAGCGTAAGGACTAGCTCATACTGGGAGACCCAGTACTTC | CSVRTSSYWETQYF
TRBJ1-5 | few | . | TRBV2 | TGTGCCAGCAGAGTAGGGGAGGGCAATCAGCCCCAGCATTTT | CASRVGEGNQPQHF
TRBJ2-3 | few | TRBD2 | TRBV7-2 | TGTGCCAGCAGCACAGGACTAGCGGGAGTGACAGATACGCAGTATTTT | CASSTGLAGVTDTQYF
TRBJ1-2 | . | . | TRBV10-3 | TGTGCCATCAGTGAGTCGGCGACGGCCCTCTATGGCTACACCTTC | CAISESATALYGYTF
TRBJ2-6 | . | . | TRBV12-3/TRBV12-4 | TGTGCCAGCAACAGCGGTCTGAGCTCTGGGGCCAACGTCCTGACTTTC | CASNSGLSSGANVLTF
TRBJ2-1 | . | TRBD2 | TRBV20-1 | TGCAGTGCTCAATCGGGACTAGCGGGAGTTGGTGAGCAGTTCTTC | CSAQSGLAGVGEQFF
TRBJ1-4 | . | . | TRBV3-1 | TGTGCCAGCAGCCAAGATGGGGTCGGAGACAATGGGAAACTGTTTTTT | CASSQDGVGDNGKLFF
TRBJ1-1 | few | . | TRBV20-1 | TGCAGTGCTAGTAGATTAAGCCCCGGGACACTGAACACTGAAGCTTTCTTT | CSASRLSPGTLNTEAFF
TRBJ1-1 | . | . | TRBV13 | TGTGCCAGCACCAGAGGGGGTAGGGACACTGAAGCTTTCTTT | CASTRGGRDTEAFF
TRBJ2-5 | many | . | TRBV18 | TGTGCCAGCAGCCCGGGACTCCAAGAGACCCAGTACTTC | CASSPGLQETQYF
TRBJ2-2 | many | . | TRBV4-3 | TGCGCCAGCAGCCAAGATCGAGGTAGCGGGGAGCTGTTTTTT | CASSQDRGSGELFF
TRBJ1-1 | few | . | TRBV20-1 | TGCAGTGCTAGTTTGCCACCAAACACTGAAGCTTTCTTT | CSASLPPNTEAFF
TRBJ2-2 | few | TRBD2 | TRBV7-2 | TGTGCCAGCAGCTCGAGGGCGGGAGAAGGGGAGCTGTTTTTT | CASSSRAGEGELFF
TRBJ2-7 | few | TRBD2 | TRBV12-3/TRBV12-4 | TGTGCCAGCAGACCCCGACTAGCGGGAGATGTCGAGCAGTACTTC | CASRPRLAGDVEQYF